This TCR beta chain was identified in a study of cytomegalovirus exposure and HLA in healthy donors. The study, taken as a whole, reports: The study listed around 150 cytomegalovirus-associated TCR beta chains.

Sequenced by immunoSEQ multiplex PCR; TCRdb stores in-frame clones only, minus some. Here the sample spans hundreds of thousands of clones, about nine tenths being singletons. The germline gives CDR1 MNHEY, CDR2 SMNVEV (reference sequence). Trimming took off 9 bases at V and 9 bases at J, with 18 bases between the two ends. This CDR3 region has 13 residues. Comments on this clone: Its specificity is unknown.

The material sequenced was PBMCs. The receptor's source is a young woman in good health and CMV-seronegative. V and J are TRBV27 and TRBJ2-1; TRBD2 might be the D (6 bases). Here the CDR3 reads CASRGPRGSEQFF. The CDR3 DNA sequence: TGTGCCAGTCGGGGACCGCGGGGAAGTGAGCAGTTCTTC.